Listed here is a single T cell receptor beta chain. The target antigen is unknown. This entry belongs to a study of radiation and T cells in renal cell carcinoma. Overall study results and limits: Top tumor clonotypes rose in blood 2 weeks post-radiation, then contracted.

The time point here: blood 4 weeks post-SBRT, at nephrectomy. Documented treatment: 15 Gy SBRT to primary tumor, nephrectomy 4 weeks later. This renal cell carcinoma was of the clear cell type. TCRdb's copy holds only in-frame clones and misses some; the assay was immunoSEQ multiplex PCR. In the table there are 150,000 or so clones, about nine tenths of which are singletons. This receptor was identified in a woman in her forties or fifties with renal cell carcinoma. The starting material was blood, obtained from a patient whose treatment included radiotherapy and nephrectomy.

The CDR3 sequence: CASSRDRGQRYGYTF. The CDR3 region has the DNA TGTGCCAGCAGCCGCGACAGGGGGCAAAGGTATGGCTACACCTTC. This rearrangement joins TRBV4-2 to TRBJ1-2; TRBD1 agrees at 10 bases. The ends lost 4 bases at V and 5 bases at J; junction bases unmatched: 7. Germline CDR1 reads LGHNA; CDR2 reads YNFKEQ. CDR3 size: 15 residues.